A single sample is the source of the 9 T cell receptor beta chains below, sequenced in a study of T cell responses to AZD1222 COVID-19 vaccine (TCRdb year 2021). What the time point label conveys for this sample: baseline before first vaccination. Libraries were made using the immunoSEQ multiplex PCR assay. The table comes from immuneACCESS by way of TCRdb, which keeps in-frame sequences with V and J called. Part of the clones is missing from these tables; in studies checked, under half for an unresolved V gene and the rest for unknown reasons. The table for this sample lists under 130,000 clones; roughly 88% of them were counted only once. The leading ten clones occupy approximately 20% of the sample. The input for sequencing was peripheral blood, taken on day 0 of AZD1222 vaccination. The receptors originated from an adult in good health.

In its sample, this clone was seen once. Here the CDR3 reads CASSLGSIGYTF. CDR3 DNA: TGTGCCAGCAGTTTAGGATCCATTGGCTACACCTTC. The chain uses TRBV12-3 or TRBV12-4 and TRBJ1-2, with D unclear. CDR3 size: 12 residues. V dropped 1 base and J dropped 7 bases, with 7 bases sitting between them.

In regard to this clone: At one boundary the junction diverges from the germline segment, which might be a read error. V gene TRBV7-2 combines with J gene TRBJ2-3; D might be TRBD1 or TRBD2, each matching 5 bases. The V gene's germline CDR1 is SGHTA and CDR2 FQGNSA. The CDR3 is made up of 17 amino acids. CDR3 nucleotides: TGTGCCAGCAGCTTAGTGGGGCTACCGGGGAGCACAGGTACGCAGTATTTT. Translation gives CASSLVGLPGSTGTQYF.

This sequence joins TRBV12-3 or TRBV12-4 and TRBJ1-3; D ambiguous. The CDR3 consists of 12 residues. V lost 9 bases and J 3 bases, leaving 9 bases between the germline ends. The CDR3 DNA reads TGTGCCAGTATAGACGGTGGAAACACCATATATTTT. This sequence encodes CASIDGGNTIYF.

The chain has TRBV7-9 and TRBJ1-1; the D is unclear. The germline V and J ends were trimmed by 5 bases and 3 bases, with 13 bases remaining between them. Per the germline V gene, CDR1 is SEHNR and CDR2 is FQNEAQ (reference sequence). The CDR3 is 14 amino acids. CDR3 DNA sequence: TGTGCCAGCAGCCGAGGGCAAGCGTACACTGAAGCTTTCTTT. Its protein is CASSRGQAYTEAFF. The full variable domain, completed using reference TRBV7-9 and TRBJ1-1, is DTGVSQNPRHKITKRGQNVTFRCDPISEHNRLYWYRQTLGQGPEFLTYFQNEAQLEKSRLLSDRFSAERPKGSFSTLEIQRTEQGDSAMYLCASSRGQAYTEAFFGQGTRLTVV.

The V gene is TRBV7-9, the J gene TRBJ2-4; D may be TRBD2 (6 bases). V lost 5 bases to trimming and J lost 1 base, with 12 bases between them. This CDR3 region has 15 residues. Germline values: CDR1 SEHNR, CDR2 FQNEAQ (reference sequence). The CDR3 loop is CASSLRGSAKNIQYF. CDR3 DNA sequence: TGTGCCAGCAGCCTCCGGGGGAGCGCCAAAAACATTCAGTACTTC.

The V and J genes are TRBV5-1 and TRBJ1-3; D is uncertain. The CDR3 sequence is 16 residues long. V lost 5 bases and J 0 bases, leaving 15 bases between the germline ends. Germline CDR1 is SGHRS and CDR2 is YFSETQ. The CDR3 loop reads CASSEFLGSSGNTIYF. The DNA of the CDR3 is TGCGCCAGCAGTGAGTTCTTAGGGAGCTCTGGAAACACCATATATTTT.

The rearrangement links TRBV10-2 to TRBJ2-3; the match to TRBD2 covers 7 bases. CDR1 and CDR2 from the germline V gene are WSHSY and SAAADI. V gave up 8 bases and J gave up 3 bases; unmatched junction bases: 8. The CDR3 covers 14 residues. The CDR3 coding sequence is TGCGCCAGCGATGGGGGGGATGGGACAGATACGCAGTATTTT. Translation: CASDGGDGTDTQYF.

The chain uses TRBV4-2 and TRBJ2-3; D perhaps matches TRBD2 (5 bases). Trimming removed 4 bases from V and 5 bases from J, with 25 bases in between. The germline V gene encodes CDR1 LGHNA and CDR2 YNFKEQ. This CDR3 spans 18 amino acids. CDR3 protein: CASSPPIPGPFAGDTQYF. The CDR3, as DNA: TGTGCCAGCAGCCCCCCGATCCCGGGTCCCTTTGCGGGAGATACGCAGTATTTT.

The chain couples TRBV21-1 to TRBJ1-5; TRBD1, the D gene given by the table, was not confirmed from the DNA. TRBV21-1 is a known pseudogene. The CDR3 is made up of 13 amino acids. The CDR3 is CARGHLINQPQHF. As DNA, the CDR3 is TGTGCGAGAGGACACCTCATCAATCAGCCCCAGCATTTT.